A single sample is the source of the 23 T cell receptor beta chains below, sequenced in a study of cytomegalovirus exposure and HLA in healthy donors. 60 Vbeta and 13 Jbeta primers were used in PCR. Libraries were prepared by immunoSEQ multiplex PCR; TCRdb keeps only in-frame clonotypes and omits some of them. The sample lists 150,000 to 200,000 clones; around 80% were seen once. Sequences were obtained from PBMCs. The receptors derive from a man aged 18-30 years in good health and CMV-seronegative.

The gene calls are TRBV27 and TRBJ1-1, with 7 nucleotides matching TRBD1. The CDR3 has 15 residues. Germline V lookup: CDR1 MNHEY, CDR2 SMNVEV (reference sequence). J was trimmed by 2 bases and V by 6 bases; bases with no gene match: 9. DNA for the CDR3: TGTGCCAGCAGAAGATCGGGACAGATAAACACTGAAGCTTTCTTT. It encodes CASRRSGQINTEAFF.

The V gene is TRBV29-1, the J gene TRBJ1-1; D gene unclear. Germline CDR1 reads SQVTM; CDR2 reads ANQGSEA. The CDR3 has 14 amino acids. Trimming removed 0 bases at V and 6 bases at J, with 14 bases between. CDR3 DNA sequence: TGCAGCGTTGAAGATCCCCGGGATGGCCCTGAAGCTTTCTTT. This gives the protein CSVEDPRDGPEAFF.

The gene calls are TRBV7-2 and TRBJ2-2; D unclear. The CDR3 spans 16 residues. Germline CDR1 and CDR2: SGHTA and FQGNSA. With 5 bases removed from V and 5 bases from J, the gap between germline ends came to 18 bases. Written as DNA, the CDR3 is TGTGCCAGCAGCCCCCCCGGTACAGTGAAAACCGGGGAGCTGTTTTTT. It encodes CASSPPGTVKTGELFF.

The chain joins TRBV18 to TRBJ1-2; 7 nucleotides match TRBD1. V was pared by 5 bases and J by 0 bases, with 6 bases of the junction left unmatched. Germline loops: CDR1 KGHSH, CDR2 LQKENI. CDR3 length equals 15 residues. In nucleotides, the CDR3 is TGTGCCAGCTCAGGAACCAGGGGGGCTAACTATGGCTACACCTTC. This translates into CASSGTRGANYGYTF. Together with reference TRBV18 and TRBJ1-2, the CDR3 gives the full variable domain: NAGVMQNPRHLVRRRGQEARLRCSPMKGHSHVYWYRQLPEEGLKFMVYLQKENIIDESGMPKERFSAEFPKEGPSILRIQQVVRGDSAAYFCASSGTRGANYGYTFGSGTRLTVV.

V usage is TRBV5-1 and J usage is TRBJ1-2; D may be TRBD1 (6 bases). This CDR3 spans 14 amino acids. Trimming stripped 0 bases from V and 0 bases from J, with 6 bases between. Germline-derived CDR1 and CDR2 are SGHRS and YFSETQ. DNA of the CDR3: TGCGCCAGCAGCTTGGGGGACACTAACTATGGCTACACCTTC. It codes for CASSLGDTNYGYTF.

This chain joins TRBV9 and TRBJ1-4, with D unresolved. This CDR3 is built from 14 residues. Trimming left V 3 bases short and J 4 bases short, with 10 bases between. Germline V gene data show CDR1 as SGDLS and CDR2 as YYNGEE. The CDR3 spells CASSADGLNEKLFF. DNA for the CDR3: TGTGCCAGCAGCGCCGATGGCCTTAATGAAAAACTGTTTTTT.

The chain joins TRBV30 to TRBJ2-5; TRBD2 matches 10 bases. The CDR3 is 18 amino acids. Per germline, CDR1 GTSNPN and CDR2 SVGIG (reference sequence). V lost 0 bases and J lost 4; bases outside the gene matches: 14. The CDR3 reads CAWSVPRLAGGARETQYF. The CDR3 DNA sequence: TGTGCCTGGAGTGTACCAAGACTAGCGGGTGGGGCCCGAGAGACCCAGTACTTC.

The CDR3 DNA follows: TGCGCCAGCAGCTTGTCCGGGATTAACTATGGCTACACCTTC. Protein product: CASSLSGINYGYTF. This chain links TRBV5-1 with TRBJ1-2; D is unclear. Between the trimmed V and J ends, which lost 1 base and 1 base, there was a span of 8 bases. The length of the CDR3 is 14 residues. Germline CDR1 SGHRS, CDR2 YFSETQ.

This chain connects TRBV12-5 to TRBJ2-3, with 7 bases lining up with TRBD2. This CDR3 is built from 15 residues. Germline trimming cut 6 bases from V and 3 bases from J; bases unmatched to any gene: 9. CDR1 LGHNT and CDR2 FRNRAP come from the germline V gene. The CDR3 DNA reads TGTGCTAGTGGCCTTCCGGGACTACCGACAGATACGCAGTATTTT. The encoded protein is CASGLPGLPTDTQYF.

CDR3 in DNA: TGTGCCAGCAGCGTAGATTACGGTGGCGAGCAGTACTTC. It yields the protein CASSVDYGGEQYF. The V gene is TRBV9, the J gene TRBJ2-7, with D unresolved. Trimming removed 0 bases from V and 6 bases from J, with 10 bases in between. Germline assignment: CDR1 SGDLS and CDR2 YYNGEE. The CDR3 loop spans 13 amino acids.

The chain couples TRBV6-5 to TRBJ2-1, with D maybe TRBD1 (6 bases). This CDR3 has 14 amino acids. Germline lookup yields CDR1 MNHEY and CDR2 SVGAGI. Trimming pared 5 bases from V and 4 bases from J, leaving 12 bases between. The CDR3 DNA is TGTGCCAGCAGTGCGAGACAGGTATACAATGAGCAGTTCTTC. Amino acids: CASSARQVYNEQFF.

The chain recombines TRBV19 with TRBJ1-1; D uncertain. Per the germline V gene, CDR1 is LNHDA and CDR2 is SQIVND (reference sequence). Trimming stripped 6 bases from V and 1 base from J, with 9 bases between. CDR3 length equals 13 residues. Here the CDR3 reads CASRLVGNTEAFF. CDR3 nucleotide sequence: TGTGCCAGTAGGCTAGTGGGGAACACTGAAGCTTTCTTT.

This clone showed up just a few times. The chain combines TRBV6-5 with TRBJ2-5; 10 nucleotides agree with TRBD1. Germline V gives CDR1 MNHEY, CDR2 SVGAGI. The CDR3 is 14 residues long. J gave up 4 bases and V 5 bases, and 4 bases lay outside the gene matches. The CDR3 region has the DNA TGTGCCAGCAGTCCGACAGGGGGCAGAGAGACCCAGTACTTC. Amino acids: CASSPTGGRETQYF.

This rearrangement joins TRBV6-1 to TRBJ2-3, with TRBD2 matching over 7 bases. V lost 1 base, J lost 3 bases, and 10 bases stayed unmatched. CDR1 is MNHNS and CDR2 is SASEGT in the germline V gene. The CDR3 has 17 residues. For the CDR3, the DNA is TGTGCCAGCAGTGAAGGCGGGGGACCCCCAAGTACAGATACGCAGTATTTT. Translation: CASSEGGGPPSTDTQYF.

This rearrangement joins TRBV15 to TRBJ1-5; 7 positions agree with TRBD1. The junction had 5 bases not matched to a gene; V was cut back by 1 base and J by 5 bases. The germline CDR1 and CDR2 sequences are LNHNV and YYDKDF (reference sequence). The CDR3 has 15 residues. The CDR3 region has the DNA TGTGCCACCAGCAGAGGTGGACAGGTCCATCAGCCCCAGCATTTT. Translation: CATSRGGQVHQPQHF.

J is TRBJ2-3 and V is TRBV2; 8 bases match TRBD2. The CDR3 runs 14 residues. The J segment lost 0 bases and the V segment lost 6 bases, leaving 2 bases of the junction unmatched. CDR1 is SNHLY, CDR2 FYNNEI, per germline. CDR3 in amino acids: CASRRLASTDTQYF. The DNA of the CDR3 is TGTGCCAGCAGGCGACTAGCGAGCACAGATACGCAGTATTTT.

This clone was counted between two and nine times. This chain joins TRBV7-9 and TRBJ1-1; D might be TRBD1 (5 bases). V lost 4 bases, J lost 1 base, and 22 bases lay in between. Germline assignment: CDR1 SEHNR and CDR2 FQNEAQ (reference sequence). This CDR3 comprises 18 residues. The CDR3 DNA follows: TGTGCCAGCAGCTCCAAAGCGTCAGGGCGACAACCGAACACTGAAGCTTTCTTT. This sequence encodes CASSSKASGRQPNTEAFF.

The chain's CDR3 is CASSLGTSGTREQYF. CDR3 DNA: TGTGCCAGCAGCCTCGGGACTAGCGGGACCAGGGAGCAGTACTTC. The chain employs TRBV5-6 and TRBJ2-7, with 13 bases lining up with TRBD2. The germline V gene encodes CDR1 SGHDT and CDR2 YYEEEE. The CDR3 contains 15 residues. With 4 bases clipped from V and 7 bases from J, the junction kept 8 bases outside the gene matches.

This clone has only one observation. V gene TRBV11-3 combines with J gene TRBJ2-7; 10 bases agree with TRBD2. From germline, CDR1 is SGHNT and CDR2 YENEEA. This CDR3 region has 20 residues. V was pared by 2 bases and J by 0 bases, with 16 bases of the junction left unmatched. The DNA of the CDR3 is TGTGCCAGCAGCTTACCGGTAGGAGCGGGAGGGCACTTTCACTCCTACGAGCAGTACTTC. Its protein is CASSLPVGAGGHFHSYEQYF.

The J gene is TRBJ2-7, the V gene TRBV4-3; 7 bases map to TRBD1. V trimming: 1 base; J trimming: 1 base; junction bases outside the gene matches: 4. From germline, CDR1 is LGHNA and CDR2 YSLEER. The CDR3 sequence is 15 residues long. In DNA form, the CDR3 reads TGCGCCAGCAGCCAAGGGGGACAGTTGTCCTACGAGCAGTACTTC. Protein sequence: CASSQGGQLSYEQYF.

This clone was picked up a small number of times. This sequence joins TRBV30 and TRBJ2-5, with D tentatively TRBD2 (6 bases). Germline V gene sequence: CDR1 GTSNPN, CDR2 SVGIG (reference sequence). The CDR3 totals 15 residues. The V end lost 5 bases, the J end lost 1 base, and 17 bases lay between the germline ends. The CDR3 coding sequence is TGTGCCTGGCAGGGCCTGAGCGGGTCCCAAGAGACCCAGTACTTC. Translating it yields CAWQGLSGSQETQYF.

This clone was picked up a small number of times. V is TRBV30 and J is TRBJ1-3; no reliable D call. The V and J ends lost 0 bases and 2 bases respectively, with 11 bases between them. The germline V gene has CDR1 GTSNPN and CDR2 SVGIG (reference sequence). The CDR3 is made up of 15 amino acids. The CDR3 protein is CAWSVYGLPGNTIYF. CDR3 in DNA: TGTGCCTGGAGTGTTTACGGTCTCCCTGGAAACACCATATATTTT. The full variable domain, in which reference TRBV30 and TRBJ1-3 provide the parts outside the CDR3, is SQTIHQWPATLVQPVGSPLSLECTVEGTSNPNLYWYRQAAGRGLQLLFYSVGIGQISSEVPQNLSASRPQDRQFILSSKKLLLSDSGFYLCAWSVYGLPGNTIYFGEGSWLTVV.

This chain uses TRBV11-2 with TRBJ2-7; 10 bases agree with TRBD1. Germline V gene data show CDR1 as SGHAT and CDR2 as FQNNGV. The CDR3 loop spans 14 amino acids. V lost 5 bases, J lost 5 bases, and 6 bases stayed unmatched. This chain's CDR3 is CASSVGQGFNEQYF. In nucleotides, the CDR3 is TGTGCCAGCAGCGTGGGACAGGGGTTCAACGAGCAGTACTTC. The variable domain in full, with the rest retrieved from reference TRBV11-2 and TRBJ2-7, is EAGVAQSPRYKIIEKRQSVAFWCNPISGHATLYWYQQILGQGPKLLIQFQNNGVVDDSQLPKDRFSAERLKGVDSTLKIQPAKLEDSAVYLCASSVGQGFNEQYFGPGTRLTVT.